One and the same sample provided the 27 T cell receptor beta chains below, sequenced in a study of cytomegalovirus exposure and HLA in healthy donors. Vbeta (60) and Jbeta (13) primers were used in the PCR. The method was immunoSEQ multiplex PCR; TCRdb's version includes in-frame clones alone and lacks a portion of them. This table holds some 190,000 clones, 81% found once. What was sequenced was PBMCs. Source of these receptors: a middle-aged man in good health and CMV-seropositive.

The V gene is TRBV2, the J gene TRBJ2-4; a weak D match, TRBD2 (7 bases). The germline V gene encodes CDR1 SNHLY and CDR2 FYNNEI. Deletions cut 5 bases from V and 7 bases from J, with 12 bases between. The CDR3 totals 13 residues. The CDR3 coding sequence is TGTGCCAGCAGTACCGAGGGGGGGAACATTCAGTACTTC. It translates to CASSTEGGNIQYF.

The chain combines TRBV10-3 with TRBJ2-1; TRBD1 aligns across 10 bases. In germline, CDR1 is ENHRY, CDR2 SYGVKD. V was clipped by 4 bases and J by 9 bases; unmatched bases: 12. The length of the CDR3 is 16 residues. The CDR3 loop is CAISVTRQGATGEQFF. For the CDR3, the DNA is TGTGCCATCAGTGTGACTCGACAGGGGGCAACGGGTGAGCAGTTCTTC.

CDR3 protein: CASSLAAGSGGYTF. Written as DNA, the CDR3 is TGTGCCAGCAGCTTAGCCGCAGGGTCGGGTGGCTACACCTTC. The chain is built from TRBV7-2 and TRBJ1-2, with D possibly matching TRBD1 (5 bases). The CDR3 covers 14 residues. The V end lost 0 bases, the J end lost 7 bases, and 12 bases lay between the germline ends. The germline V gene encodes CDR1 SGHTA and CDR2 FQGNSA.

The J gene is TRBJ1-2, the V gene TRBV19; 7 positions agree with TRBD1. With 4 bases clipped from V and 4 bases from J, the junction kept 3 bases outside the gene matches. The CDR3 is 13 residues long. In germline, CDR1 is LNHDA, CDR2 SQIVND (reference sequence). The CDR3 spells CASSTDRAYGYTF. The DNA for the CDR3 is TGTGCCAGTAGTACCGACAGGGCCTATGGCTACACCTTC.

The chain couples TRBV28 to TRBJ2-7, with 11 bases that match TRBD2. The length of the CDR3 is 14 residues. Germline trimming cut 1 base from V and 6 bases from J; bases unmatched to any gene: 2. Per germline, CDR1 MDHEN and CDR2 SYDVKM. The CDR3 protein is CASSLLLAGAEQYF. CDR3 nucleotides: TGTGCCAGCAGTTTATTACTAGCGGGAGCCGAGCAGTACTTC.

The V and J genes are TRBV9 and TRBJ2-1; 11 bases agree with TRBD2. CDR3 length equals 15 residues. V gave up 4 bases and J gave up 9 bases; unmatched junction bases: 9. The germline CDR1 and CDR2 sequences are SGDLS and YYNGEE. This CDR3 is CASSPLAGGPLEQFF. The CDR3 DNA reads as TGTGCCAGCAGCCCCCTAGCGGGGGGCCCTCTTGAGCAGTTCTTC.

V usage is TRBV7-9 and J usage is TRBJ2-5, with TRBD1 identical over 7 bases. The CDR3 extends over 14 amino acids. Germline CDR1 and CDR2: SEHNR and FQNEAQ (reference sequence). Trimming at V came to 5 bases and at J to 3 bases, leaving 6 bases not matched to a gene. This CDR3 reads CASSPWDRKETQYF. In nucleotides, the CDR3 is TGTGCCAGCAGCCCCTGGGACAGAAAAGAGACCCAGTACTTC.

The table lists this clone with a few counts. CDR3 residues: CASSDHPGQGRAGELFF. DNA of the CDR3: TGTGCCAGCAGTGATCACCCCGGACAGGGGAGGGCCGGGGAGCTGTTTTTT. The genes are TRBV25-1 and TRBJ2-2, with TRBD1 identical over 9 bases. J lost 6 bases, V lost 3 bases, and 11 bases had no gene match. This CDR3 is 17 amino acids long. From germline, CDR1 is MGHDK and CDR2 SYGVNS. Looking up the rest from reference TRBV25-1 and TRBJ2-2 gives the full variable domain: EADIYQTPRYLVIGTGKKITLECSQTMGHDKMYWYQQDPGMELHLIHYSYGVNSTEKGDLSSESTVSRIRTEHFPLTLESARPSHTSQYLCASSDHPGQGRAGELFFGEGSRLTVL.

This chain links TRBV28 with TRBJ2-3; possibly TRBD2 for D (7 bases). V was shortened by 5 bases and J by 4 bases, with 19 bases between the two germline ends. Germline values: CDR1 MDHEN, CDR2 SYDVKM. The CDR3 is made up of 16 amino acids. The CDR3 DNA is TGTGCCAGCAGTATCTCGGGAGGTCCAGGGGCAGATACGCAGTATTTT. Translation gives CASSISGGPGADTQYF.

This chain uses TRBV15 with TRBJ1-5; 8 bases fit TRBD1. The CDR3 loop spans 15 amino acids. CDR1 and CDR2 from the germline V gene are LNHNV and YYDKDF (reference sequence). V shed 0 bases and J 5 bases; nucleotides not matched to a gene: 3. The CDR3 sequence: CATSREDREYQPQHF. The DNA for the CDR3 is TGTGCCACCAGCAGAGAGGACAGGGAGTATCAGCCCCAGCATTTT.

This clone is a singleton in its sample. The genes are TRBV4-3 and TRBJ2-7; possibly TRBD1 for D (6 bases). The ends were cut back, 4 bases at V and 4 bases at J, with 20 bases in the middle. CDR3 length equals 16 residues. The germline CDR1 and CDR2 sequences are LGHNA and YSLEER. The CDR3: CASSPSLRGAVYEQYF. In DNA form, the CDR3 reads TGCGCCAGCAGCCCCTCCCTCAGGGGCGCCGTGTACGAGCAGTACTTC.

The J gene is TRBJ1-3, the V gene TRBV6-6; TRBD1 matches 8 bases. This CDR3 comprises 14 residues. Germline V gene lookup returns CDR1 MNHNY and CDR2 SVGAGI (reference sequence). V shed 7 bases, J shed 4 bases, and the junction held 6 bases outside the gene matches. This CDR3 reads CASTGQGMGNTIYF. As DNA, the CDR3 is TGTGCCAGCACCGGACAGGGTATGGGAAACACCATATATTTT.

The chain has TRBV2 and TRBJ2-6; D perhaps matches TRBD1 (5 bases). This CDR3 region has 17 residues. Trimming pared 2 bases from V and 0 bases from J, leaving 11 bases between. Germline V gene lookup returns CDR1 SNHLY and CDR2 FYNNEI. The CDR3 spells CASSEYRISSGANVLTF. Written as DNA, the CDR3 is TGTGCCAGCAGTGAATACAGGATCAGCTCTGGGGCCAACGTCCTGACTTTC.

This chain connects TRBV5-6 to TRBJ2-1, with 9 bases lining up with TRBD1. The trim removed 0 bases at V and 0 bases at J, leaving 7 bases unmatched. CDR1 SGHDT and CDR2 YYEEEE come from the germline V gene. This CDR3 spans 18 amino acids. The DNA for the CDR3 is TGTGCCAGCAGCTTGGAACAGGGGGCCGAGAGCTCCTACAATGAGCAGTTCTTC. Amino acid sequence: CASSLEQGAESSYNEQFF.

J is TRBJ2-7 and V is TRBV27; 10 nucleotides align to TRBD2. CDR1 and CDR2 from the germline V gene are MNHEY and SMNVEV (reference sequence). With V trimmed by 4 bases and J by 2 bases, 5 bases remained unmatched. This CDR3 is built from 15 residues. CDR3 nucleotides: TGTGCCAGCAGTTCATCAGCGGGAGGGCCCTACGAGCAGTACTTC. The encoded protein is CASSSSAGGPYEQYF.

V gene TRBV6-5 combines with J gene TRBJ2-1; D not resolved. V was trimmed by 2 bases and J by 4 bases, leaving 12 bases between them. The CDR3 contains 15 residues. Germline values: CDR1 MNHEY, CDR2 SVGAGI. This CDR3 is CASSYDPRGYNEQFF. As DNA, the CDR3 is TGTGCCAGCAGTTACGACCCCCGAGGTTACAATGAGCAGTTCTTC.

The chain uses TRBV6-1 and TRBJ2-7; D is perhaps TRBD1 (6 bases). The CDR3 covers 14 residues. Germline V gene data show CDR1 as MNHNS and CDR2 as SASEGT. Trimming took off 1 base at V and 3 bases at J, with 10 bases between the two ends. CDR3 region: CASSEGYRDYEQYF. CDR3 nucleotides: TGTGCCAGCAGTGAAGGGTACAGGGACTACGAGCAGTACTTC.

The V gene is TRBV25-1, the J gene TRBJ2-7, with TRBD1 identical over 7 bases. Germline-derived CDR1 and CDR2 are MGHDK and SYGVNS. V trimming: 1 base; J trimming: 4 bases; junction bases outside the gene matches: 1. The CDR3 is made up of 13 amino acids. The DNA of the CDR3 is TGTGCCAGCAGTGAATGGACAGGTTACGAGCAGTACTTC. This gives the protein CASSEWTGYEQYF.

The V call is TRBV5-4, the J call TRBJ2-5; 9 bases match TRBD2. The CDR3 extends over 18 amino acids. The junction had 10 bases not matched to a gene; V was cut back by 0 bases and J by 1 base. Germline V lookup: CDR1 SGHNT, CDR2 YYREEE (reference sequence). CDR3 bases: TGTGCCAGCAGCTTGGGAGGGGCTAGCGGGATACTCCAAGAGACCCAGTACTTC. This translates into CASSLGGASGILQETQYF.

The chain uses TRBV5-6 and TRBJ2-5; 7 bases are a match to TRBD1. The J call may be incorrect, as the DNA end agrees better with TRBJ2-7. Per the germline V gene, CDR1 is SGHDT and CDR2 is YYEEEE. The CDR3 contains 14 residues. The CDR3 loop reads CASSFVQQGNEQYF. Written as DNA, the CDR3 is TGTGCCAGCAGCTTTGTTCAACAGGGGAACGAGCAGTACTTC.

The V call is TRBV5-4, the J call TRBJ1-1; weak D call: TRBD1 (6 bases). CDR1 and CDR2 from the germline V gene are SGHNT and YYREEE (reference sequence). Trimming cost V 4 bases and J 0 bases, with 10 bases left between them. This CDR3 has 14 amino acids. The CDR3 DNA reads as TGTGCCAGCAGCCGACAGGTGGTGAACACTGAAGCTTTCTTT. Translating gives CASSRQVVNTEAFF.

To note about this clone: An end of the junction differs from the germline gene, which may be a read error. This chain joins TRBV10-3 and TRBJ2-3, with TRBD2 identical over 12 bases. Germline CDR1 ENHRY, CDR2 SYGVKD. The CDR3 is 15 amino acids. The CDR3 protein is CASSEASGGADTQYF. CDR3 bases: TGTGCCAGCAGTGAAGCTAGCGGGGGGGCAGATACGCAGTATTTT.

This clone has just a few counts. The chain joins TRBV4-2 to TRBJ1-1, with D perhaps matching TRBD1 (5 bases). Germline V CDR1 and CDR2: LGHNA, YNFKEQ. The CDR3 contains 16 residues. V was trimmed by 0 bases and J by 8 bases, leaving 19 bases between them. The CDR3 DNA follows: TGTGCCAGCAGCCAAGATGGGGGGGGGTGGGGCTGGGAAGCTTTCTTT. Amino acid sequence: CASSQDGGGWGWEAFF.

The rearrangement links TRBV7-9 to TRBJ1-2; unclear D gene. The germline V gene encodes CDR1 SEHNR and CDR2 FQNEAQ (reference sequence). V lost 1 base to trimming and J lost 2 bases, with 5 bases between them. There are 13 residues in the CDR3. This CDR3 reads CASSLEANYGYTF. Written as DNA, the CDR3 is TGTGCCAGCAGCTTAGAAGCGAACTATGGCTACACCTTC. The full variable domain, completed using reference TRBV7-9 and TRBJ1-2, is DTGVSQNPRHKITKRGQNVTFRCDPISEHNRLYWYRQTLGQGPEFLTYFQNEAQLEKSRLLSDRFSAERPKGSFSTLEIQRTEQGDSAMYLCASSLEANYGYTFGSGTRLTVV.

As to this clone: The junction departs from the called germline gene at one end, perhaps through a read error. The chain's CDR3 is CSSSPLNQPQHF. CDR3 bases: TGTTCCAGCAGCCCCCTGAATCAGCCCCAGCATTTT. The rearrangement joins TRBV7-9 to TRBJ1-5; D not certain. Germline assignment: CDR1 SEHNR and CDR2 FQNEAQ (reference sequence). This CDR3 has 12 residues. The full variable domain, rest sourced from reference TRBV7-9 and TRBJ1-5, is DTGVSQNPRHKITKRGQNVTFRCDPISEHNRLYWYRQTLGQGPEFLTYFQNEAQLEKSRLLSDRFSAERPKGSFSTLEIQRTEQGDSAMYLCSSSPLNQPQHFGDGTRLSIL.

Only one count was recorded for this clone. V is TRBV7-2 and J is TRBJ2-3, with 8 bases aligning to TRBD1. With 5 bases clipped from V and 4 bases from J, the junction kept 8 bases outside the gene matches. The CDR3 loop spans 15 amino acids. The germline gives CDR1 SGHTA, CDR2 FQGNSA. The CDR3, as DNA: TGTGCCAGCAGCGGCCGGGACAGGTACTCAGATACGCAGTATTTT. Encoded protein: CASSGRDRYSDTQYF.

This chain links TRBV7-9 with TRBJ2-7; possible D gene TRBD1, 6 bases. The V gene lost 1 base and the J gene lost 4 bases, with 14 bases spanning the gap. CDR3 size: 15 residues. CDR1 is SEHNR and CDR2 is FQNEAQ in the germline V gene (reference sequence). The DNA for the CDR3 is TGTGCCAGCAGCTTAGGGGGACACGGACAATACGAGCAGTACTTC. It is translated as CASSLGGHGQYEQYF.